This T cell receptor (beta chain) was sequenced for a study of identical twins (dated by TCRdb to about 2016). Concerning the study at large: To test whether fetal clonotypes persist, this study deep-sequenced TCR alpha and beta repertoires from monozygotic twins, from unrelated adults of various ages, and from cord blood. To rule out contamination, replicate twin experiments were performed at different times with different library preparation protocols. What the authors observed across the whole study: Zero-insertion analyses could be partly confounded by invariant T cells such as MAIT and iNKT, though diverse VJ usage argued against such confounding for most clonotypes. Because the same donors could not be followed over many years, the conclusions relied on cross-sectional statistical analysis. Compared with coincidental sharing between unrelated individuals, out-of-frame TCR alpha sequences shared between twins showed an excess of sequences with low generation probability. Abundant cord blood beta clonotypes had fewer insertions, young adult naive repertoires showed a similar but weaker trend, and memory repertoires showed no such trend. Excess twin sharing in beta out-of-frame sequences was weaker because fewer shared sequences lowered the signal-to-noise ratio. In monozygotic twins, recombination models systematically underestimated out-of-frame TCR alpha sharing, but the models matched the sharing seen between unrelated individuals.

On this clonotype: This receptor's antigen is unknown. No per-base quality is available; no much larger clone lies one base away.

Every donor was a healthy Caucasian. Three pairs of female monozygotic twins, all aged about 18 to 29 years, made up the twin cohort. RNA for TCR libraries was isolated from peripheral blood mononuclear cells. The CDR3 starts with the cysteine, ends with the phenylalanine, and has 12 residues. Of the read, only the CDR3 DNA is kept; its 36 bases are in frame from base 1. The germline V gene (reference sequence) supplies CDR1 DFQATT and CDR2 SNEGSKA. V gives up 3 bases and J gives up 2 bases, and the segment between their germline ends measures 4 bases. Library preparation was by 5' RACE. The reads were generated on an Illumina HiSeq 2000. A universal primer binding site was added through template switching, and the final cDNA carried a unique molecular identifier so that TCR cDNA molecules could be counted accurately. First-strand cDNA for TCR alpha and beta chains was synthesized from specific primers in the conserved constant-segment region. To control for contamination, every cDNA library carried two barcodes: a SMART-Mk sample barcode plus Illumina barcodes. TruSeq adapter sequences and Illumina sample barcodes were added in two successive PCR steps. The Illumina HiSeq platform was used with custom primers to sequence TCR alpha and beta cDNA libraries. The study's own analysis went as follows. Raw reads were processed with MiGEC to extract unique molecular identifiers, and MiXCR was used to determine CDR3 positions. Recombination models were inferred per individual with the repgenHMM and IGoR tools using an EM algorithm. The tcR package in R was used for shared clonotype analysis, with sharing normalized by the product of cloneset sizes. To study raw recombination free of thymic and clonal selection effects, out-of-frame nonproductive sequences were analyzed. TCRdb handled the public reads itself, with Q25 trimming in fastp and clone calling in MiXCR, and kept productive beta chains. For every CDR3 protein sequence, its rows merge into one entry that carries the most common genes and DNA. The V and J calls, along with clone size, are taken from TCRdb and not from the paper's own processing. The sample table contains 700,000 to 950,000 distinct CDR3 sequences; only one count was recorded for 9% to 15% of them. The ten largest clones represent 1.5% to 2% of the sample.

The same sample was also used in a study of yellow fever vaccine responses in identical twins. The second source states: The authors reported that the T cell response to vaccination in identical twins appeared partly convergent and partly personalized. In the study, vaccine-responding T cell clones were precisely tracked in identical twins.

The chain is assembled from TRBV20-1 and TRBJ2-2; no D gene is confidently identified. This TCR came from a woman under 30 in good health. Sequencing used PBMCs. The DNA is TGCAGTGCTAGTCCAAACACCGGGGAGCTGTTTTTT. Translation gives CSASPNTGELFF.